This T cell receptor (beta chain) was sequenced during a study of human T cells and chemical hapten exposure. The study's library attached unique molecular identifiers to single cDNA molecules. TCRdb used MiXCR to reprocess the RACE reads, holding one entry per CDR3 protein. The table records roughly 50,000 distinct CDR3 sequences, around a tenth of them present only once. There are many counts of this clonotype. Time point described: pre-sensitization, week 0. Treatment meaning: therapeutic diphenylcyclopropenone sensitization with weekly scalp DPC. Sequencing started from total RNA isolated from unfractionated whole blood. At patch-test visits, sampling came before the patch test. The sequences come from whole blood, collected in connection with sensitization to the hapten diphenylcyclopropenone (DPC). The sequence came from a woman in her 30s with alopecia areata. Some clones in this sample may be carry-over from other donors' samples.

In DNA, the CDR3 is TGTGCCAGCAGTTTAAGGAACACCGGGGAGCTGTTTTTT. Amino acid sequence: CASSLRNTGELFF. This chain joins TRBV28 and TRBJ2-2; no reliable D call. Germline V gene lookup returns CDR1 MDHEN and CDR2 SYDVKM. The CDR3 contains 13 residues. V was shortened by 2 bases and J by 1 base, with 2 bases between the two germline ends.